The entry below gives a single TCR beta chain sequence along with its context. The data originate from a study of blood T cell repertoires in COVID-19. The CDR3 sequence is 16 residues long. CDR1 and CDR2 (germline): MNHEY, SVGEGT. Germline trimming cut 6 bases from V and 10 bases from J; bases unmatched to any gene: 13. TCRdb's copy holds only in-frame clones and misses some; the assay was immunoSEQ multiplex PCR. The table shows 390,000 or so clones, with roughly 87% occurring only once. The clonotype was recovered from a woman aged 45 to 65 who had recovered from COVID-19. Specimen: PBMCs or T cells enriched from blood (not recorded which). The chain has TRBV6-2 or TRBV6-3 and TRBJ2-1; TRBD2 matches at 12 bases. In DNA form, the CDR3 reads TGTGCCAGCAGCCGTAATCTAGCGGGAGGGTTTCCGGAGCAGTTCTTC. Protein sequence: CASSRNLAGGFPEQFF.